Presented here are 22 T cell receptor beta chains from one specimen sequenced in a study of shared clonotypes between healthy human individuals. Some clones are missing from TCRdb's copy, which holds only in-frame ones; the method was immunoSEQ multiplex PCR. Among hundreds of thousands of clones listed, around 73% were seen once. The source material was memory CD4+ T cells sorted from blood. Subset indicated: CD45RA-negative fraction. The receptors shown here come from a woman aged 25-40 years in good health.

The rearrangement joins TRBV5-1 to TRBJ1-2; TRBD1 matches 11 bases. CDR1 SGHRS and CDR2 YFSETQ come from the germline V gene. V shed 4 bases, J shed 3 bases, and the junction held 8 bases outside the gene matches. The CDR3 runs 16 residues. Here the CDR3 reads CASSRGTGGRHYGYTF. DNA for the CDR3: TGCGCCAGCAGCCGAGGGACAGGGGGACGCCACTATGGCTACACCTTC. The whole variable domain, filled in from reference TRBV5-1 and TRBJ1-2, reads KAGVTQTPRYLIKTRGQQVTLSCSPISGHRSVSWYQQTPGQGLQFLFEYFSETQRNKGNFPGRFSGRQFSNSRSEMNVSTLELGDSALYLCASSRGTGGRHYGYTFGSGTRLTVV.

The sample holds one count of this clone. The J gene is TRBJ2-1, the V gene TRBV7-7; D ambiguous. V lost 3 bases and J 5 bases, leaving 8 bases between the germline ends. Germline V gives CDR1 SSHAT, CDR2 FNYEAQ (reference sequence). CDR3 length: 13 residues. The CDR3, as DNA: TGTGCCAGCAGCTTGGCCGAAAACAATGAGCAGTTCTTC. Protein sequence: CASSLAENNEQFF.

The rearrangement uses TRBV9 and TRBJ1-2; D is ambiguous. Deletions cut 0 bases from V and 4 bases from J, with 4 bases between. The germline CDR1 and CDR2 sequences are SGDLS and YYNGEE. The CDR3 contains 12 residues. Here the CDR3 reads CASSVDSYGYTF. The CDR3 bases are TGTGCCAGCAGCGTAGACAGCTATGGCTACACCTTC.

V is TRBV6-6 and J is TRBJ2-2, with a possible D match to TRBD1 (6 bases). Germline V lookup: CDR1 MNHNY, CDR2 SVGAGI (reference sequence). There are 16 residues in the CDR3. V was cut by 2 bases and J by 5 bases, with 15 bases left in between. The CDR3 here is CASSYRRAQGTGELFF. The CDR3, as DNA: TGTGCCAGCAGTTACCGGCGGGCCCAGGGGACCGGGGAGCTGTTTTTT.

J is TRBJ1-1 and V is TRBV5-1; TRBD1 agrees at 7 bases. Trimming removed 4 bases from V and 1 base from J; junction bases left unmatched: 4. The germline gives CDR1 SGHRS, CDR2 YFSETQ. There are 14 residues in the CDR3. CDR3 region: CASSRQGQNTEAFF. DNA for the CDR3: TGCGCCAGCAGCAGACAGGGACAGAACACTGAAGCTTTCTTT.

The chain uses TRBV7-9 and TRBJ2-2, with no clear D. CDR3 size: 14 residues. V lost 1 base and J 1 base, leaving 4 bases between the germline ends. Germline V gene lookup returns CDR1 SEHNR and CDR2 FQNEAQ (reference sequence). CDR3 sequence: CASSLGENTGELFF. In DNA, the CDR3 is TGTGCCAGCAGCTTAGGGGAGAACACCGGGGAGCTGTTTTTT.

This clone was picked up one time. The rearrangement joins TRBV7-8 to TRBJ2-5; D gene ambiguous. The length of the CDR3 is 14 residues. V was trimmed by 1 base and J by 3 bases, leaving 9 bases between them. CDR1 and CDR2 from the germline V gene are SGHVS and FQNEAQ. The CDR3 sequence: CASSLDTFKETQYF. CDR3 in DNA: TGTGCCAGCAGCTTAGACACCTTCAAAGAGACCCAGTACTTC.

The J gene is TRBJ2-3, the V gene TRBV29-1, with 7 bases identical to TRBD2. Germline CDR1 is SQVTM and CDR2 is ANQGSEA. The CDR3 runs 16 residues. The V and J ends lost 0 bases and 2 bases, in that order; junction bases with no gene match: 8. In DNA form, the CDR3 reads TGCAGCGTTGAAGATGAAGCGGGACCTCACACAGATACGCAGTATTTT. Amino acids: CSVEDEAGPHTDTQYF.

The chain is built from TRBV2 and TRBJ2-7; D not certain. CDR1 is SNHLY, CDR2 FYNNEI, per germline. V was shortened by 6 bases and J by 7 bases, with 13 bases between the two germline ends. The CDR3 sequence is 12 residues long. The CDR3, as DNA: TGTGCCAGCAGCCTCTCGGCGAGGGAGCAGTACTTC. The encoded protein is CASSLSAREQYF. Using reference TRBV2 and TRBJ2-7 for the parts outside the CDR3, the full variable domain is EPEVTQTPSHQVTQMGQEVILRCVPISNHLYFYWYRQILGQKVEFLVSFYNNEISEKSEIFDDQFSVERPDGSNFTLKIRSTKLEDSAMYFCASSLSAREQYFGPGTRLTVT.

This rearrangement joins TRBV6-5 to TRBJ1-5; TRBD1 aligns across 8 bases. Germline-derived CDR1 and CDR2 are MNHEY and SVGAGI. The V and J ends lost 6 bases and 5 bases, in that order; junction bases with no gene match: 9. The CDR3 contains 15 residues. The CDR3 nucleotides are TGTGCCAGCAGACGGACAGGGTCTTTCGATCAGCCCCAGCATTTT. Translating it yields CASRRTGSFDQPQHF.

V is TRBV5-6 and J is TRBJ1-2; D gene uncertain. CDR3 size: 11 residues. Trimming took off 4 bases at V and 8 bases at J, with 9 bases between the two ends. Germline CDR1 SGHDT, CDR2 YYEEEE. The CDR3 DNA is TGTGCCAGCAGCCTGCATCACGGCTACACCTTC. Encoded protein: CASSLHHGYTF.

This clone was detected many times. The chain carries TRBV25-1 and TRBJ2-3, with 14 bases fitting TRBD2. The CDR3 sequence is 16 residues long. V lost 4 bases to trimming and J lost 8 bases; unmatched junction nucleotides: 8. Germline loops: CDR1 MGHDK, CDR2 SYGVNS. The CDR3 loop is CASSAGTSGSLGTQYF. In DNA form, the CDR3 reads TGTGCCAGCAGTGCCGGGACTAGCGGGAGTTTGGGTACGCAGTATTTT.

In DNA, the CDR3 is TGTGCCAGCAGCTCCGACCCGGGACTAGCGGAGACCCAGTACTTC. Translated: CASSSDPGLAETQYF. The chain employs TRBV5-6 and TRBJ2-5; 10 nucleotides align to TRBD2. This CDR3 contains 15 residues. Per the germline V gene, CDR1 is SGHDT and CDR2 is YYEEEE. The V segment lost 3 bases and the J segment 5 bases; nucleotides outside the gene matches: 7.

The sample holds one count of this clone. The chain is built from TRBV6-6 and TRBJ2-7; 8 nucleotides line up with TRBD1. V was clipped by 4 bases and J by 3 bases; unmatched bases: 11. The CDR3 runs to 16 residues. Germline assignment: CDR1 MNHNY and CDR2 SVGAGI (reference sequence). CDR3 region: CASSFTSRGPHYEQYF. CDR3 in DNA: TGTGCCAGCAGTTTCACTAGCAGGGGGCCCCACTACGAGCAGTACTTC.

Note on this clone: The sample has other DNA sequences that encode this CDR3 too. Here the CDR3 reads CASSVQETQYF. The CDR3, as DNA: TGTGCCAGCAGCGTCCAAGAGACCCAGTACTTC. The chain recombines TRBV7-6 with TRBJ2-5; no firm D call. V was clipped by 5 bases and J by 1 base, with 2 bases between them. The CDR3 has 11 amino acids. Germline V CDR1 and CDR2: SGHVS, FNYEAQ.

V gene TRBV11-2 combines with J gene TRBJ1-1; 7 bases line up with TRBD1. Germline CDR1 and CDR2: SGHAT and FQNNGV. V shed 5 bases and J 1 base; nucleotides not matched to a gene: 7. The CDR3 loop spans 15 amino acids. The CDR3 protein is CASSTDRVWNTEAFF. CDR3 coding DNA: TGTGCCAGCAGCACTGACAGGGTCTGGAACACTGAAGCTTTCTTT.

The V call is TRBV11-2, the J call TRBJ2-2; possible D gene TRBD2, 5 bases. V was pared by 3 bases and J by 2 bases, with 10 bases between. The germline gives CDR1 SGHAT, CDR2 FQNNGV. The CDR3 is 15 amino acids. CDR3 in DNA: TGTGCCAGCAGCTTCTTAGAGGGAAACACCGGGGAGCTGTTTTTT. This encodes CASSFLEGNTGELFF.

The CDR3 DNA sequence: TGTGCCAGTAGGCAGGGACAGGGGGTAATCTACGAGCAGTACTTC. This translates into CASRQGQGVIYEQYF. The gene calls are TRBV19 and TRBJ2-7; 11 bases are shared with TRBD1. Germline CDR1 reads LNHDA; CDR2 reads SQIVND (reference sequence). J gave up 3 bases and V 6 bases, and 7 bases lay outside the gene matches. The CDR3 runs to 15 residues.

The rearrangement links TRBV5-6 to TRBJ2-1; D ambiguous. Looked up from germline, CDR1 is SGHDT and CDR2 is YYEEEE. Trimming pared 1 base from V and 0 bases from J, leaving 5 bases between. The CDR3 spans 14 residues. The CDR3 protein is CASSLKDSYNEQFF. The CDR3 DNA reads as TGTGCCAGCAGCTTGAAAGACTCCTACAATGAGCAGTTCTTC.

The rearrangement links TRBV11-3 to TRBJ2-1, with D possibly called TRBD1 or TRBD2 (5 bases each). V was pared by 2 bases and J by 5 bases, with 13 bases between. This CDR3 is built from 15 residues. Germline assignment: CDR1 SGHNT and CDR2 YENEEA. The CDR3 sequence is CASSLQGVLNNEQFF. The CDR3 nucleotides read TGTGCCAGCAGCTTACAGGGAGTTCTAAACAATGAGCAGTTCTTC. The variable domain in full, with the rest retrieved from reference TRBV11-3 and TRBJ2-1, is EAGVVQSPRYKIIEKKQPVAFWCNPISGHNTLYWYLQNLGQGPELLIRYENEEAVDDSQLPKDRFSAERLKGVDSTLKIQPAELGDSAVYLCASSLQGVLNNEQFFGPGTRLTVL.

This sequence joins TRBV23-1 and TRBJ2-1; TRBD2 matches at 7 bases. TRBV23-1 is annotated as an ORF whose role is uncertain. The CDR3 totals 15 residues. With V trimmed by 4 bases and J by 2 bases, 5 bases remained unmatched. The CDR3 sequence: CASSPGGRTYNEQFF. The DNA for the CDR3 is TGCGCCAGCAGTCCGGGCGGGAGAACCTACAATGAGCAGTTCTTC.

This clone appeared a single time. This chain connects TRBV28 to TRBJ2-2, with 7 bases matching TRBD1. The CDR3 runs to 15 residues. Germline lookup yields CDR1 MDHEN and CDR2 SYDVKM. Trimming removed 6 bases from V and 0 bases from J; junction bases left unmatched: 4. CDR3 sequence reads: CASSVDRANTGELFF. DNA of the CDR3: TGTGCCAGCAGCGTTGACAGGGCGAACACCGGGGAGCTGTTTTTT.